Listed below are T cell receptor beta chains from one sample, sequenced in a study of technical replicates of blood from a few donors. Data came from immunoSEQ multiplex PCR; TCRdb stores just in-frame clones and leaves some out. The sample carries 80,000 to 95,000 clones, just over 95% recorded once. Specimen: T cells isolated from PBMCs. The receptors derive from a human donor in good health. The CDR3 runs from the conserved cysteine through the conserved F or W. Each record gives: D gene, J gene, V gene, CDR3 protein. The D gene is left open where the match is weak.

D: .
J: TRBJ1-5
V: TRBV6-1
CDR3: CASSALLGLSGKQPQHF

D: .
J: TRBJ2-2
V: TRBV7-3
CDR3: CASSPGLFSGELFF

D: .
J: TRBJ2-3
V: TRBV6-4
CDR3: CASSDSGTFPVDTQYF

D: .
J: TRBJ1-2
V: TRBV29-1
CDR3: CSGETEWYGYTF

D: TRBD1
J: TRBJ2-7
V: TRBV28
CDR3: CASSLPGTGGYEQYF

D: .
J: TRBJ2-3
V: TRBV28
CDR3: CASSSRLSTDTQYF

D: .
J: TRBJ2-7
V: TRBV23-1
CDR3: CASSHYDRIYEQYF

D: .
J: TRBJ2-7
V: TRBV27
CDR3: CASSSTYEQYF

D: .
J: TRBJ2-7
V: TRBV9
CDR3: CASSVEGPGAHEQYF

D: .
J: TRBJ2-7
V: TRBV10-2
CDR3: CASSEDTLGYF

D: .
J: TRBJ1-3
V: TRBV6-5
CDR3: CASSYAPRGNTIYF